The present T cell receptor (beta chain) was sequenced within a study of T cells in Graves' hyperthyroidism and ophthalmopathy. It was RNA transcripts that yielded the amplified TCR beta CDR3 regions. The HTBI primer set drove a first-round RT-PCR of the TCR CDR3. TCRdb re-called the multiplex PCR reads with MiXCR, one entry per CDR3 protein. This sample carries about 530,000 distinct CDR3 sequences, roughly a sixth of them seen once, and the ten largest clones take 15% to 20%. Orbital computed tomography, thyroid ultrasound, serum thyroxine and TRAb, and clinical symptoms together informed the diagnoses. The CDR3 runs to 17 residues. V shed 5 bases and J 2 bases; nucleotides not matched to a gene: 13. Per germline, CDR1 KGHDR and CDR2 SFDVKD.

The V gene is TRBV24-1, the J gene TRBJ2-7; 8 bases line up with TRBD1. The TCR sequence derives from a woman aged 18-30 years with Graves' ophthalmopathy. Specimen: blood. CDR3 sequence (DNA): TGTGCCACCAGTGCAGCCCCCGGACAGGGATCAACCTACGAGCAGTACTTC. This encodes CATSAAPGQGSTYEQYF.